The 6 T cell receptor beta chains below all came from one sample that was sequenced in a study of T cells in Graves' hyperthyroidism and ophthalmopathy (dated by TCRdb to the late 2010s). Library method: multiplex PCR. Reads for this sample came from an Illumina HiSeq 2000. Amplification of TCR beta CDR3 regions was carried out from RNA transcripts. For the first round of RT-PCR on the TCR CDR3, the HTBI primer set was used together with the Qiagen OneStep RT-PCR kit. TCRdb trimmed the raw reads at Q25, called clones with MiXCR and kept productive beta chains. Entries that share a CDR3 protein sequence are merged under the most common genes and DNA. Counted in this sample were about 320,000 distinct CDR3 sequences; around a sixth of them appeared once. The leading ten clones occupy roughly 33% of the sample. The sample was blood. The receptors derive from a man aged 30-40 years with Graves' hyperthyroidism.

This clonotype was seen a few times. The chain carries TRBV19 and TRBJ2-5; 16 nucleotides align to TRBD2. The CDR3 runs to 20 residues. The V and J ends lost 3 bases and 2 bases, in that order; junction bases with no gene match: 12. Germline V gives CDR1 LNHDA, CDR2 SQIVND (reference sequence). CDR3 sequence: CASSIPYGTSGRDRQETQYF. DNA of the CDR3: TGTGCCAGTAGTATTCCATACGGGACTAGCGGGAGGGACCGACAAGAGACCCAGTACTTC.

This clonotype appeared many times. V and J are TRBV7-8 and TRBJ2-1; D may match TRBD1 or TRBD2 (5 bases each). Trimming stripped 0 bases from V and 0 bases from J, with 15 bases between. Germline assignment: CDR1 SGHVS and CDR2 FQNEAQ. The CDR3 sequence is 18 residues long. The CDR3 loop reads CASSLAITGPGSYNEQFF. CDR3 in DNA: TGTGCCAGCAGCTTAGCAATAACGGGACCGGGCTCCTACAATGAGCAGTTCTTC.

The chain uses TRBV25-1 and TRBJ1-2; 10 bases agree with TRBD1. Germline assignment: CDR1 MGHDK and CDR2 SYGVNS. Unmatched junction bases numbered 7, after V lost 4 bases and J lost 8 bases. The CDR3 length is 14 residues. CDR3 loop: CASSARDRGWGYTF. CDR3 sequence (DNA): TGTGCCAGCAGTGCCCGGGACAGGGGATGGGGCTACACCTTC.

This clonotype was seen repeatedly, ten times or more. The chain combines TRBV2 with TRBJ1-1, with 9 bases that match TRBD1. Looked up from germline, CDR1 is SNHLY and CDR2 is FYNNEI. There are 14 residues in the CDR3. The V segment lost 4 bases and the J segment 11 bases; nucleotides outside the gene matches: 11. The CDR3 sequence is CASSGGPTGQGAFF. The CDR3 coding sequence is TGTGCCAGCAGTGGGGGACCCACGGGACAGGGCGCTTTCTTT.

The chain is built from TRBV6-5 and TRBJ1-5; D unclear. The V end was cut by 2 bases, the J end by 4 bases, with 6 bases between. The CDR3 is 13 amino acids. Germline CDR1 reads MNHEY; CDR2 reads SVGAGI. The CDR3 DNA reads as TGTGCCAGCAGTTACGAACAGAATCAGCCCCAGCATTTT. It encodes CASSYEQNQPQHF.

This clonotype has a count of ten or more. The chain employs TRBV11-2 and TRBJ2-1; 9 bases align to TRBD2. CDR1 and CDR2 (germline): SGHAT, FQNNGV. The V gene end was trimmed by 5 bases and the J gene end by 8 bases; junction bases not matched to a gene: 10. The CDR3 covers 15 residues. This CDR3 reads CASSRSGTSFDEQFF. Written as DNA, the CDR3 is TGTGCCAGCAGCCGTTCGGGGACTAGCTTTGATGAGCAGTTCTTC.